The 20 T cell receptor beta chains in this list originate from one sample, sequenced in a study of blood T cell repertoires in COVID-19. Here immunoSEQ multiplex PCR was the method, and the copy in TCRdb shows in-frame clones only, minus some. Of 250,000 to 300,000 clones in the sample, roughly nine tenths were seen once. The material sequenced was peripheral blood. The receptors were sampled from a woman aged 30 to 39 with COVID-19, enrolled during active disease.

The J gene is TRBJ1-2, the V gene TRBV29-1; D is unclear. CDR3 length equals 12 residues. CDR1 and CDR2 from the germline V gene are SQVTM and ANQGSEA. V was pared by 6 bases and J by 4 bases, with 12 bases between. CDR3 sequence reads: CSVESDAYGYTF. Here the CDR3 DNA reads TGCAGCGTCGAAAGCGATGCCTATGGCTACACCTTC.

The chain joins TRBV5-4 to TRBJ1-6; D not resolved. Germline V CDR1 and CDR2: SGHNT, YYREEE (reference sequence). The CDR3 runs to 14 residues. Trimming shortened V by 1 base and J by 8 bases, and 10 bases separated the two germline ends. CDR3 bases: TGTGCCAGCAGCTTGAGTCCTTTAGATTCACCCCTCCACTTT. This gives the protein CASSLSPLDSPLHF. Filled out from reference TRBV5-4 and TRBJ1-6, the complete variable domain reads ETGVTQSPTHLIKTRGQQVTLRCSSQSGHNTVSWYQQALGQGPQFIFQYYREEENGRGNFPPRFSGLQFPNYSSELNVNALELDDSALYLCASSLSPLDSPLHFGNGTRLTVT.

The V and J genes are TRBV18 and TRBJ1-3; no clear D gene. The ends were cut back, 2 bases at V and 4 bases at J, with 6 bases in the middle. The germline gives CDR1 KGHSH, CDR2 LQKENI. The CDR3 is 13 amino acids. The CDR3 protein is CASSPIQGNTIYF. DNA for the CDR3: TGTGCCAGCTCACCAATACAGGGAAACACCATATATTTT.

The chain combines TRBV16 with TRBJ1-5, with TRBD1 matching 9 bases. The J segment lost 4 bases and the V segment lost 1 base, leaving 8 bases of the junction unmatched. The CDR3 has 17 residues. Germline V gene data show CDR1 as KGHSY and CDR2 as FQNENV. CDR3 in DNA: TGTGCCAGCAGCCAATTAGTTTCGGGACAGGGTAATCAGCCCCAGCATTTT. Encoded protein: CASSQLVSGQGNQPQHF.

This rearrangement joins TRBV10-2 to TRBJ2-5; D gene unclear. The CDR3 is 14 residues long. Trimming removed 1 base from V and 2 bases from J, with 8 bases in between. The V gene's germline CDR1 is WSHSY and CDR2 SAAADI. DNA of the CDR3: TGCGCCAGCAGTGAGTTCGCCAGGCAAGAGACCCAGTACTTC. Encoded protein: CASSEFARQETQYF.

This chain uses TRBV2 with TRBJ1-6; D not certain. Germline-derived CDR1 and CDR2 are SNHLY and FYNNEI. The CDR3 is made up of 16 amino acids. V gave up 1 base and J gave up 9 bases, with 16 bases separating them. CDR3 bases: TGTGCCAGCAGTGAAGGATATCAGGTTTTGGGTTCACCCCTCCACTTT. Translation: CASSEGYQVLGSPLHF.

This chain connects TRBV2 to TRBJ2-7; D ambiguous. The CDR3 has 13 amino acids. CDR1 SNHLY and CDR2 FYNNEI come from the germline V gene. Trimming removed 3 bases at V and 1 base at J, with 7 bases between. CDR3 residues: CASSDTYSYEQYF. The CDR3 DNA reads TGTGCCAGCAGTGACACTTATTCCTACGAGCAGTACTTC.

The chain uses TRBV5-8 and TRBJ2-7, with 7 bases that match TRBD1. The CDR3 length is 16 residues. Germline V gene lookup returns CDR1 SGHTS and CDR2 YDEGEE. V gave up 0 bases and J gave up 0 bases; unmatched junction bases: 6. CDR3 region: CASSLEGAGVSYEQYF. The DNA of the CDR3 is TGTGCCAGCAGCTTGGAGGGGGCGGGTGTCTCCTACGAGCAGTACTTC.

The chain links TRBV5-1 to TRBJ2-7; 7 positions match TRBD1. This CDR3 has 15 residues. Germline CDR1 reads SGHRS; CDR2 reads YFSETQ. V gave up 3 bases and J gave up 0 bases; unmatched junction bases: 6. For the CDR3, the DNA is TGCGCCAGCAGCTCGGACAGGCGAAGCTCCTACGAGCAGTACTTC. Its protein product is CASSSDRRSSYEQYF. The full variable domain, its missing parts supplied by reference TRBV5-1 and TRBJ2-7, is KAGVTQTPRYLIKTRGQQVTLSCSPISGHRSVSWYQQTPGQGLQFLFEYFSETQRNKGNFPGRFSGRQFSNSRSEMNVSTLELGDSALYLCASSSDRRSSYEQYFGPGTRLTVT.

This chain joins TRBV2 and TRBJ2-7; tentative D call: TRBD1 (5 bases). V lost 8 bases to trimming and J lost 6 bases, with 29 bases between them. The germline V gene encodes CDR1 SNHLY and CDR2 FYNNEI. This CDR3 contains 17 residues. DNA for the CDR3: TGTGCCAGCGATCCCCCCGTAGGGGCCCCGACCTTTGGCGAGCAGTACTTC. This translates into CASDPPVGAPTFGEQYF.

This chain links TRBV6-1 with TRBJ2-7; weak D call: TRBD1 (5 bases). Germline V gives CDR1 MNHNS, CDR2 SASEGT. V lost 8 bases and J lost 3, with 11 bases in between. The CDR3 covers 12 residues. In nucleotides, the CDR3 is TGTGCCAGCGGTACAGGAAACTACGAGCAGTACTTC. This translates into CASGTGNYEQYF.

The CDR3 reads CASSYRGLPSLEQYF. The CDR3 DNA follows: TGTGCCAGCAGTTACCGGGGACTTCCGTCCCTCGAGCAGTACTTC. This chain links TRBV6-2 or TRBV6-3 with TRBJ2-7, with D possibly being TRBD2 (6 bases). CDR3 length: 15 residues. The germline V gene has CDR1 MNHEY and CDR2 SVGEGT. Trimming cost V 2 bases and J 6 bases, with 17 bases left between them.

V and J are TRBV6-1 and TRBJ1-1, with TRBD1 identical over 7 bases. J gave up 10 bases and V 2 bases, and 13 bases lay outside the gene matches. This CDR3 is built from 15 residues. Germline CDR1 and CDR2: MNHNS and SASEGT. CDR3 sequence: CASSESLLGGMVAFF. Written as DNA, the CDR3 is TGTGCCAGCAGTGAATCTCTGCTAGGGGGCATGGTAGCTTTCTTT.

This clone appeared a single time. The gene calls are TRBV19 and TRBJ1-5; D not resolved. CDR1 is LNHDA, CDR2 SQIVND, per germline (reference sequence). The CDR3 loop spans 15 amino acids. V was trimmed by 7 bases and J by 0 bases, leaving 13 bases between them. This chain's CDR3 is CASKPGGSSNQPQHF. In nucleotides, the CDR3 is TGTGCCAGTAAACCCGGCGGAAGTAGCAATCAGCCCCAGCATTTT.

This chain uses TRBV30 with TRBJ1-1, with 8 bases lining up with TRBD1. The V and J ends lost 4 bases and 6 bases, in that order; junction bases with no gene match: 7. The CDR3 totals 13 residues. Germline V gene lookup returns CDR1 GTSNPN and CDR2 SVGIG (reference sequence). This CDR3 reads CAWTADRGAEAFF. The CDR3 DNA follows: TGTGCCTGGACAGCTGACAGGGGAGCTGAAGCTTTCTTT.

This sequence joins TRBV20-1 and TRBJ2-1, with D perhaps TRBD1 (6 bases). The CDR3 length is 11 residues. Looked up from germline, CDR1 is DFQATT and CDR2 is SNEGSKA (reference sequence). V lost 6 bases and J 9 bases, leaving 12 bases between the germline ends. The CDR3 reads CSANGRGEQFF. The CDR3 nucleotides read TGCAGTGCCAACGGCAGGGGTGAGCAGTTCTTC.

This clone was seen only once. The V gene is TRBV6-5, the J gene TRBJ2-2; D not certain. CDR1 MNHEY and CDR2 SVGAGI come from the germline V gene. There are 14 residues in the CDR3. V lost 2 bases and J lost 2, with 6 bases in between. The CDR3 DNA is TGTGCCAGCAGTTACGTTACTAACACCGGGGAGCTGTTTTTT. Its protein is CASSYVTNTGELFF.

This rearrangement joins TRBV2 to TRBJ2-3; 11 bases match TRBD1. With 4 bases clipped from V and 0 bases from J, the junction kept 9 bases outside the gene matches. This CDR3 is built from 18 residues. Per germline, CDR1 SNHLY and CDR2 FYNNEI. CDR3 coding DNA: TGTGCCAGCAGTGGACGCCGGGACAGGGGGGCGAGCACAGATACGCAGTATTTT. Protein product: CASSGRRDRGASTDTQYF.

The chain employs TRBV30 and TRBJ2-5, with D possibly being TRBD1 (6 bases). CDR1 GTSNPN and CDR2 SVGIG come from the germline V gene (reference sequence). Trimming took 4 bases from V and 6 from J, leaving 15 bases between them. CDR3 length: 13 amino acids. As DNA, the CDR3 is TGTGCCTGGAACCCCCGGACAGTGCAGACCCAGTACTTC. This codes for CAWNPRTVQTQYF.

The chain couples TRBV15 to TRBJ2-5; 15 bases align to TRBD2. CDR1 LNHNV and CDR2 YYDKDF come from the germline V gene (reference sequence). With V trimmed by 2 bases and J by 5 bases, 15 bases remained unmatched. The CDR3 totals 20 residues. In DNA form, the CDR3 reads TGTGCCACCAGCAGACCCTCCCGGACTAGCGGGGGGGTAGGTCTGGAGACCCAGTACTTC. It codes for CATSRPSRTSGGVGLETQYF.